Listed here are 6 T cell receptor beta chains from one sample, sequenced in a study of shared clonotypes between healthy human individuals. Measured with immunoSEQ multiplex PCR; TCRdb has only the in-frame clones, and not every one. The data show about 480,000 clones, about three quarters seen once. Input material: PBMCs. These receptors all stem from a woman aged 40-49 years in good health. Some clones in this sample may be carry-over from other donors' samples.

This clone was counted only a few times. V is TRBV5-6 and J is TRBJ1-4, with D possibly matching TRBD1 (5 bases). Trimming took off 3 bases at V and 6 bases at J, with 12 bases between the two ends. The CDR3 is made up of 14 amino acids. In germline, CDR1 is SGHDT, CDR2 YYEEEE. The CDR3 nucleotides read TGTGCCAGCAGCTACGGGGCCTGGGATGAAAAACTGTTTTTT. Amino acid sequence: CASSYGAWDEKLFF.

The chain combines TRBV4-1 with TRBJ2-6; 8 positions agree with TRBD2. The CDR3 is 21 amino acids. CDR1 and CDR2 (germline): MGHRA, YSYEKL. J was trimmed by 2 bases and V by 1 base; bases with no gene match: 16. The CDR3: CASSQVILADLRGTGANVLTF. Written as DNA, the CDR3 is TGCGCCAGCAGCCAAGTAATACTAGCGGACCTAAGAGGCACTGGGGCCAACGTCCTGACTTTC.

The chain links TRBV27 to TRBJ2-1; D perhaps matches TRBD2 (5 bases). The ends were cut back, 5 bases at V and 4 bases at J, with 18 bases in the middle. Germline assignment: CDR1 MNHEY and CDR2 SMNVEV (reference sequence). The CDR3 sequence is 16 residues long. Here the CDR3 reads CASSPPAGEVYNEQFF. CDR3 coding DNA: TGTGCCAGCAGTCCCCCCGCCGGGGAAGTTTACAATGAGCAGTTCTTC.

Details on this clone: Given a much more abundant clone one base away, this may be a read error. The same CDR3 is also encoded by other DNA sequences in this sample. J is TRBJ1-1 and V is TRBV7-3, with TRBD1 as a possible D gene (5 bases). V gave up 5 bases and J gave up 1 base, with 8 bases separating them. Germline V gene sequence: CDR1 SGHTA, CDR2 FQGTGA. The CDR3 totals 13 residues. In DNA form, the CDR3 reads TGTGCCAGCAGCCTCGGACAGAACACTGAAGCTTTCTTT. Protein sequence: CASSLGQNTEAFF.

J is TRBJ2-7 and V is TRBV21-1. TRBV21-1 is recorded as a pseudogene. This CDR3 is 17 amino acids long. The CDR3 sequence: CASSRVSRRVFPYEQYF. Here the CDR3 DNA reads TGTGCCAGCAGCAGAGTTTCTCGTAGGGTGTTTCCCTACGAGCAGTACTTC.

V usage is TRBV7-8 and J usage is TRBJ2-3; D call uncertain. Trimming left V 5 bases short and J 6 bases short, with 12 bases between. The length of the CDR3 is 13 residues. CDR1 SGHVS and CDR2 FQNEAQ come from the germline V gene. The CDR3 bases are TGTGCCAGCAGCGTGGGCCGTTTGGATACGCAGTATTTT. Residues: CASSVGRLDTQYF.